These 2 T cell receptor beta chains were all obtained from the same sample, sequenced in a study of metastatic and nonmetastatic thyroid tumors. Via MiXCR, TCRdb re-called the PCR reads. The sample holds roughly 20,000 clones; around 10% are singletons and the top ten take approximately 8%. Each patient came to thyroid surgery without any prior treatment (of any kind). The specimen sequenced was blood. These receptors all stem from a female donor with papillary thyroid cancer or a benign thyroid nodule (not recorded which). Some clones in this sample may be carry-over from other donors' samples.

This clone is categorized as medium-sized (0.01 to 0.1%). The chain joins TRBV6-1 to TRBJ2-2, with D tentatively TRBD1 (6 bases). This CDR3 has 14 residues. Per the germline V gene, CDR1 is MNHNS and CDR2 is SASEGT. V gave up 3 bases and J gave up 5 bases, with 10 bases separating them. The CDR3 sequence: CASSDRDNTGELFF. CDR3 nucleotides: TGTGCCAGCAGTGACCGGGACAATACCGGGGAGCTGTTTTTT.

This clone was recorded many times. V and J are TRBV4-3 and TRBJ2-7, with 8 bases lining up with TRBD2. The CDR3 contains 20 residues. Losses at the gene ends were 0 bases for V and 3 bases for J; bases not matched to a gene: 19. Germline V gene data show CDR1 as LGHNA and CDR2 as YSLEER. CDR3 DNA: TGCGCCAGCAGCCAAGATTCGGTAAAGAGCGGGAGTTCCTGGGTCTACGAGCAGTACTTC. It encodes CASSQDSVKSGSSWVYEQYF.